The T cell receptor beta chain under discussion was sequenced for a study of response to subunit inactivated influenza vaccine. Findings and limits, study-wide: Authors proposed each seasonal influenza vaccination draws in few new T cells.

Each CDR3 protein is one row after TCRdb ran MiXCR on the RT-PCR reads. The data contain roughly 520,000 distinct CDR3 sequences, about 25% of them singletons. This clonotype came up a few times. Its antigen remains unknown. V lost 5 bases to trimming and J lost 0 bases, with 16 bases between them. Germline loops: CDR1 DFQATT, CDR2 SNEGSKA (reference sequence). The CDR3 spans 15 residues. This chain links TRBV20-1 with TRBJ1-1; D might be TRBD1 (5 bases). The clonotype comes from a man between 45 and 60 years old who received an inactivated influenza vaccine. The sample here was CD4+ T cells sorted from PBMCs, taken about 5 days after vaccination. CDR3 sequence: CSADDPHRLNTEAFF. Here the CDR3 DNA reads TGCAGTGCTGACGACCCCCACAGGCTGAACACTGAAGCTTTCTTT.